This T cell receptor beta chain was sequenced for a study of T-cell reconstitution after alpha-beta-depleted transplantation in children. Study-wide results and limits: Newly generated T cells supplied most T-cell counts and diversity one year post-transplant.

The V end lost 0 bases, the J end lost 2 bases, and 6 bases lay between the germline ends. Germline-derived CDR1 and CDR2 are SGDLS and YYNGEE. The CDR3 runs 14 residues. The authors prepared the TCRbeta library with unique molecular identifiers. A single record per CDR3 protein comes from TCRdb applying MiXCR to the PCR reads. The sample includes roughly 160,000 distinct CDR3 sequences, 11% seen only once; the top ten take around 14%. At least ten counts were recorded for this clonotype. The antigen remains unidentified. The specimen was PBMCs, collected before TCRalphabeta/CD19-depleted stem cell transplant. V and J are TRBV9 and TRBJ2-1; D gene uncertain. The receptor was isolated from a boy younger than 10 with acute myeloid leukemia, due to receive a stem cell transplant. The chain's CDR3 is CASSVAPAYNEQFF. The CDR3 bases are TGTGCCAGCAGCGTAGCTCCGGCCTACAATGAGCAGTTCTTC.